This TCR beta chain was identified in a study of T-cell reconstitution after alpha-beta-depleted transplantation in children. Study-level points and caveats: After transplant, at about two months, alpha-beta T cells were reportedly derived from several hundred expanded graft clones.

Details on this clonotype: The antigen is not known.

Unique molecular identifiers were used to barcode this TCRbeta library. TCRdb re-analysed the PCR reads in MiXCR, keeping a single row per CDR3 protein. The sample has about 300,000 distinct CDR3 sequences; around 10% are singletons. Germline CDR1 reads SGHDN; CDR2 reads FVKESK. V lost 1 base and J lost 6, with 10 bases in between. The CDR3 extends over 14 amino acids. This sequence joins TRBV14 and TRBJ1-5, with D maybe TRBD1 (5 bases). Sequencing used PBMCs, obtained before TCRalphabeta/CD19-depleted stem cell transplant. The sequence was obtained from a boy in the first two years of life with acute myeloid leukemia, due to receive a stem cell transplant. The CDR3 loop reads CASSQAGAVQPQHF. The CDR3 DNA is TGTGCCAGCAGCCAAGCCGGGGCGGTTCAGCCCCAGCATTTT. The full variable domain, in which reference TRBV14 and TRBJ1-5 provide the parts outside the CDR3, is EAGVTQFPSHSVIEKGQTVTLRCDPISGHDNLYWYRRVMGKEIKFLLHFVKESKQDESGMPNNRFLAERTGGTYSTLKVQPAELEDSGVYFCASSQAGAVQPQHFGDGTRLSIL.